The present TCR beta chain was sequenced within a study of OX40 agonist ivuxolimab in advanced cancers. For context, the study as a whole: Ivuxolimab, which targeted the costimulatory receptor OX40 (CD134), was an agonistic, fully human IgG2 monoclonal antibody. Intravenous ivuxolimab was administered to patients every 2 weeks at six dose levels: 0.01, 0.1, 0.3, 1.5, 3 and 10 mg/kg. The paper covers the monotherapy dose-escalation part of the phase I ivuxolimab trial, which included N of about 50 patients. In the dose-escalation cohort, more than 80% of patients were male, and the mean age was 60 years with a range of 23 to 79. Of the approximately 53 patients in dose escalation, some 19 had hepatocellular carcinoma, some 15 had melanoma, 9 had renal cell carcinoma and 9 had head and neck cancer. Three dose-escalation patients achieved partial responses, one with hepatocellular carcinoma and two with cutaneous melanoma. Patients were allowed to have had prior anti-PD-1, anti-PD-L1 or anti-CTLA-4 therapy, and around 37% of the dose-escalation patients had previously received checkpoint inhibitors. Peripheral TCRbeta sequencing was intended to test whether TCR sequence diversity was altered and clonal T-cell expansion was caused by ivuxolimab. Overall study results and their limits: After ivuxolimab, more expanded clones were found on average in CD8+ T cells than in CD4+ T cells. In partial responders in the 0.1-3.0 mg/kg groups, normalized peripheral clonal expansion was found to be among the lowest, especially among CD8+ T cells. Clonal expansion of both CD4+ and CD8+ blood T cells was observed from baseline to week 6 at doses 0.1 to 3.0 mg/kg. Low levels of normalized T-cell clonal expansion were also shown by some nonresponding patients. Antigen specificity was not determined for the clonally expanded peripheral T cells.

Taken from cysteine to phenylalanine, the CDR3 has 15 residues. Only the CDR3 DNA stays, 45 bases, in frame from base 1. The germline V gene specifies SGHRS as CDR1 and YFSETQ as CDR2. V is clipped by 4 bases and J by 0 bases, and the sequence between their germline boundaries is 10 bases long. To sequence the TCRbeta CDR3 region, genomic DNA was isolated from the sorted cells. TCRbeta CDR3 regions were sequenced using the immunoSEQ Assay. TCRdb limited this immuneACCESS table to in-frame rearrangements with V and J called. A share of clones is missing; checked studies link under half to unresolved V genes, and the rest is unexplained. Here the sample has about 69,000 clones; around four fifths occur a single time. Under 2.5% of the sample is in the top ten clones. Regarding this clone: Its target antigen remains unknown. Nothing much larger sits one base from this clone, and base qualities are not available.

Patients with a history of autoimmune disease or receiving systemic immunosuppression were excluded from the trial. Peripheral blood for TCR sequencing was drawn from every dose cohort at baseline, at cycle 4 day 1 and at cycle 7 day 1. The samples were taken from a phase I, first-in-human, multicenter, open-label dose-escalation trial of ivuxolimab. Adults with locally advanced or metastatic melanoma, renal cell carcinoma, hepatocellular carcinoma or head and neck squamous cell carcinoma were enrolled in the trial. Before TCR sequencing, CD4+ T cells and CD8+ T cells were sorted from peripheral blood as separate populations.

This sequence was found in an adult with an advanced solid tumor such as melanoma, head and neck, liver or kidney cancer. The sequence joins TRBV5-1 to TRBJ2-2, with the D call tentatively TRBD1 or TRBD2, each fitting 6 bases. The source material was CD4+ or CD8+ T cells sorted from blood, sampled in a trial of the OX40 agonist ivuxolimab. The CDR3 region has the sequence CASSGGTSNTGELFF. The nucleotide sequence is given as TGCGCCAGCAGCGGGGGGACATCGAACACCGGGGAGCTGTTTTTT.